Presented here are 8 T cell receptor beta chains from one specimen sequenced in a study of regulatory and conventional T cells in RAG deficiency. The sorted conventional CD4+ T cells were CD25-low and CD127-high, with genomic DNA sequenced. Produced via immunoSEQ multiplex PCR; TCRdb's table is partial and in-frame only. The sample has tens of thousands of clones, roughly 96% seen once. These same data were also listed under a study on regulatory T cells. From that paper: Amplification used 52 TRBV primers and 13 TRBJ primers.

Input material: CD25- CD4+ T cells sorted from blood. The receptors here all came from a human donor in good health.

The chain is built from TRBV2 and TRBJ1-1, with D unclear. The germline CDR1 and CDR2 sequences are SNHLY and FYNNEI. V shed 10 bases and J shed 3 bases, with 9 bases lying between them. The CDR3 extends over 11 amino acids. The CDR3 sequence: CATLAYTEAFF. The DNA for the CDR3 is TGTGCCACCCTGGCTTACACTGAAGCTTTCTTT.

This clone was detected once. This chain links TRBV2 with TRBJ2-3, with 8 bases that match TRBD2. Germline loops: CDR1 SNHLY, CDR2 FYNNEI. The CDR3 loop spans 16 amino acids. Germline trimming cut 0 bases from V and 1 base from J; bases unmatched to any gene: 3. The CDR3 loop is CASSEAPAGGTDTQYF. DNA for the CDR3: TGTGCCAGCAGTGAAGCCCCAGCGGGGGGCACAGATACGCAGTATTTT.

The CDR3 region has the DNA TGTGCCAGCAGTTTATCGTACAGGGGGCTGTTTAATTCACCCCTCCACTTT. Protein: CASSLSYRGLFNSPLHF. The J gene is TRBJ1-6, the V gene TRBV27; 9 nucleotides agree with TRBD1. Trimming cost V 0 bases and J 6 bases; bases outside gene matches: 6. CDR1 MNHEY and CDR2 SMNVEV come from the germline V gene (reference sequence). CDR3 size: 17 residues.

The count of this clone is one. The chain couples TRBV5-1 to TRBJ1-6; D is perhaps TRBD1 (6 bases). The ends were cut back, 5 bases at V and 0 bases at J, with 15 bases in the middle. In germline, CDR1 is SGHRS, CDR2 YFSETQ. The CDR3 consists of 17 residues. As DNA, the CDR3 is TGCGCCAGCAGTCCAGGGGCCAGTAGCTCCTATAATTCACCCCTCCACTTT. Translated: CASSPGASSSYNSPLHF.

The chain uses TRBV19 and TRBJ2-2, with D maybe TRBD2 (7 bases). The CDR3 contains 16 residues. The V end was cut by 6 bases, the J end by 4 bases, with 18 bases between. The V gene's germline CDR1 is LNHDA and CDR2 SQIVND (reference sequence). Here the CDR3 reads CASSMGGRRGTGELFF. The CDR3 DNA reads TGTGCCAGTAGCATGGGGGGGCGGCGAGGCACCGGGGAGCTGTTTTTT.

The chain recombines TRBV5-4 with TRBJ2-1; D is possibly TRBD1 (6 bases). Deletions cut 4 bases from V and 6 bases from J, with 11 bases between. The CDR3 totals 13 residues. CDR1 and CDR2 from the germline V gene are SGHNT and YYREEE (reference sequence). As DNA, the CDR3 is TGTGCCAGCAGCAGCCGGACAGTCAATGAGCAGTTCTTC. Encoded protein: CASSSRTVNEQFF.

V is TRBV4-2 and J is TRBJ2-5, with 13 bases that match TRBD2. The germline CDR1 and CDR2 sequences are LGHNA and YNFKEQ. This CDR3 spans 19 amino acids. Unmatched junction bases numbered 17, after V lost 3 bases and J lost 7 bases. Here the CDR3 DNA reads TGTGCCAGCAGCCAGGGGACTCCCGGGACTAGCGGGACCCAGGGGACCCAGTACTTC. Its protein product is CASSQGTPGTSGTQGTQYF.

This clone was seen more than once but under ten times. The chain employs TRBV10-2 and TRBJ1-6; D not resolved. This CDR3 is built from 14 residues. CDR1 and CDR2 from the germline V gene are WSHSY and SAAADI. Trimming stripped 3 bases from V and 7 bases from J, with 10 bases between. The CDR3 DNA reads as TGCGCCAGCAGTGACCAACAGACGAATTCACCCCTCCACTTT. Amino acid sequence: CASSDQQTNSPLHF.